The entry below gives a single TCR beta chain sequence along with its context. What it binds is not known. Only in-frame clones appear in the TCRdb table, and some are missing; sequencing was by immunoSEQ multiplex PCR. Among some 81,000 clones listed, roughly 86% were seen once. V dropped 6 bases and J dropped 2 bases, with 13 bases sitting between them. This CDR3 comprises 14 residues. Germline V gene lookup returns CDR1 MNHEY and CDR2 SVGAGI. These data belong to a study of identifying expanded T cells in peripheral blood. Findings and limits, study-wide: Differentially abundant clones: roughly 1.2 between replicates, about 15 at approximately 13 days, approximately 19 at four.

The chain has TRBV6-5 and TRBJ1-1, with D possibly being TRBD1 (6 bases). This clonotype originated in a person aged 18 to 70 in good health. Sequenced material: blood. This chain's CDR3 is CASSPSQGNTEAFF. The CDR3 region has the DNA TGTGCCAGCAGCCCCTCACAGGGAAACACTGAAGCTTTCTTT.